The source of this T cell receptor (beta chain) is a study of cytomegalovirus exposure and HLA in healthy donors. This clone showed up just once. The PCR was carried out with 60 Vbeta primers and 13 Jbeta primers. In the original workflow: The count from a later analysis was about 80 million unique TCR beta chains, around 11 million of them shared. Profiling relied on immunoSEQ multiplex PCR, and the TCRdb table lists in-frame clones only, not all of them. V, J and clone size reflect that table, while D and trimming were determined from the DNA. The sample consists of about 43,000 clones, around 60% of them appearing once. The source is a human donor in good health. Sequencing was done on a sample of PBMCs.

The CDR3 bases are TGCAGCGCGACGGGACAGGTTAGCCACGAGCAGTACTTC. It yields the protein CSATGQVSHEQYF. This rearrangement joins TRBV29-1 to TRBJ2-7, with TRBD1 identical over 8 bases. The CDR3 spans 13 residues. J gave up 5 bases and V 7 bases, and 10 bases lay outside the gene matches. From germline, CDR1 is SQVTM and CDR2 ANQGSEA.